This T cell receptor (beta chain) derives from a study of shared clonotypes between healthy human individuals. About the study: Per donor, CD8 memory used one plate, CD8 naive used two, CD4 memory used three and CD4 naive used three.

This clone has just one count. J was trimmed by 7 bases and V by 4 bases; bases with no gene match: 9. Looked up from germline, CDR1 is MGHRA and CDR2 is YSYEKL. This CDR3 contains 15 residues. In the CD4+ fraction, cells were divided into CD45RA+ naive and CD45RA-negative memory subsets. At the deep level, the assay was run. In replicate PCRs of sorted subsets, approximately 210 ng DNA, tens of thousands of T cell genomes, was used. Profiled with immunoSEQ multiplex PCR; TCRdb holds only in-frame clones, not every one. Seen here are millions of clones, more than 90% observed once, and the top ten hold under 0.15%.

The specimen sequenced was naive CD4+ T cells sorted from blood. Subset: CD45RA+ positively selected. This clonotype originated in a man younger than 35 in good health. V gene TRBV4-1 combines with J gene TRBJ1-5; the match to TRBD1 covers 8 bases. This CDR3 reads CASSPTTGDTQPQHF. The CDR3 DNA reads as TGCGCCAGCAGCCCAACGACAGGGGATACGCAGCCCCAGCATTTT.